This entry is about one TCR beta chain. The antigen this receptor binds is unknown. The input lacks base qualities; no much larger clone sits a single base away. This entry is derived from a study of Tregs in tolerant kidney transplant recipients (dated by TCRdb to between 2019 and 2020). Turning to the overall study: Related donors were used in the transplants with nonmyeloablative bone marrow transplantation, and mixed chimerism was transient in the human trials. The study applied TCRbeta sequencing to find donor-specific regulatory T cells before combined kidney and bone marrow transplantation and then followed those same cells after transplant. General findings and caveats noted by the study authors: Biological reproducibility was not examined directly, but technical replication error appeared to be minimal. Because the study included only a small number of patients, the results must be confirmed in larger populations and under other immunosuppression protocols. The most biologically relevant and donor-specific TCRbeta repertoire appeared to be identified by expanding Tregs with activated donor B cells. Donor-specific Treg expansion was found to exceed global Treg expansion in tolerant patients, suggesting antigen-driven rather than nonspecific expansion. Because the PCR primers were changed over time for some patients, nucleotide-level comparison could not be performed across the samples from those patients.

Taken with the paper, the label for time point translates to: blood sample drawn before combined kidney and bone marrow transplant. Thawed PBMCs were FACS-sorted into unstimulated Tregs (CD4+CD25+CD127-), CD4+ non-Tregs (CD4+CD25-), CD4 cells and CD8 cells. The patients were a handful of recipients of combined kidney and bone marrow transplants from the ITN036ST trial, and samples were available only for these trial subjects. Healthy control blood was processed by Ficoll density gradient to PBMCs and cryopreserved; patient PBMCs were collected before and after transplant. Genomic DNA was extracted from sorted cells with the QIAGEN DNeasy Blood and Tissue Kit for TCRbeta CDR3 sequencing. High-throughput TCRbeta CDR3 sequencing was carried out commercially through immunoSEQ, with PCR amplification with bias correction and internal controls included. As for the original processing: A unique productive TCRbeta sequence was defined by the CDR3 nucleotide sequence when primers matched, and otherwise by the CDR3 amino acid sequence together with the Vbeta and Jbeta genes. As a correction for sorting error, sequences shared between sorted populations at a frequency ratio of 2:1 or less were discarded, and the remaining shared sequences were assigned to the higher population. A sequence was defined as donor-reactive if the sequence was expanded at least 5-fold in CFSE-low cells compared with unstimulated cells and had a frequency of at least 0.01% in CFSE-low cells. Jensen-Shannon divergence, calculated on the top 100 TCRbeta sequences ranked by frequency, was used to quantify repertoire divergence. For samples with multiple sequencing runs, sorting error was corrected separately for each run before the runs were pooled. The clones in this table, taken by TCRdb from immuneACCESS, are in-frame only. Not every clone is retained; where verified, under half of the shortfall comes from an unresolved V gene, and the cause of the rest is unknown. V and J calls and clone size follow that table, whereas D and trimming were derived from the DNA. The sample records about 72,000 clones, around nine tenths of which are singletons. About 10% of the sample is taken by the ten largest.

The CDR1 and CDR2 encoded by the germline V gene (reference sequence) are SEHNR and FQNEAQ. Counted from cysteine to phenylalanine, this CDR3 has 14 amino acids. CDR3 DNA is the only sequence kept; it has 42 bases, read in frame from the first base. Cut back by 8 bases and 4 bases, the V and J ends lie 15 bases apart. The sample here was CD8+ T cells from blood, taken before the transplant. The sequence came from a human donor who received a combined kidney and bone marrow transplant. This sequence uses TRBV7-9 and TRBJ2-1; perhaps TRBD2 is the D gene, with 5 bases matching. The DNA sequence follows: TGTGCCAGCCCCCCCACCGGACTGTACAATGAGCAGTTCTTC. This codes for CASPPTGLYNEQFF. Reference TRBV7-9 and TRBJ2-1 proteins supply the regions before and after the CDR3; the full variable domain is: DTGVSQNPRHKITKRGQNVTFRCDPISEHNRLYWYRQTLGQGPEFLTYFQNEAQLEKSRLLSDRFSAERPKGSFSTLEIQRTEQGDSAMYLCASPPTGLYNEQFFGPGTRLTVL.